This T cell receptor (beta chain) was recovered during a study of radiation and T cells in renal cell carcinoma. This CDR3 region has 14 residues. Germline V CDR1 and CDR2: SGDLS, YYNGEE. Trimming pared 0 bases from V and 0 bases from J, leaving 6 bases between. Treatment denoted: treatment-naive control, cytoreductive nephrectomy. Study-wide results and limits: Irradiated tumors had higher TCR clonality than control tumors.

This clone has just a few counts. Antigen unknown. The assay was immunoSEQ multiplex PCR, and TCRdb's table has in-frame clones only and misses some. The sample lists 13,000 or so clones, around 50% occurring once. Sample: tumor tissue, taken from a patient whose treatment was nephrectomy without radiotherapy. The chain uses TRBV9 and TRBJ1-1, with unresolved D. This sequence originates from a man aged 50-59 years with renal cell carcinoma. CDR3 DNA: TGTGCCAGCAGCGTAGGGGTGTTGAACACTGAAGCTTTCTTT. Translated: CASSVGVLNTEAFF.